What follows describes a single TCR beta chain. The data belong to a study of OX40 agonist ivuxolimab in advanced cancers. Assay used: immunoSEQ multiplex PCR; TCRdb lists only in-frame clones, some missing. Altogether tens of thousands of clones are present, 85% to 95% being singletons, with the ten largest covering about 0.45%. The sequence came from an adult with an advanced solid tumor such as melanoma, head and neck, liver or kidney cancer. This sample comprised CD4+ or CD8+ T cells sorted from blood, obtained in a trial of the OX40 agonist ivuxolimab.

The CDR3 DNA follows: TGTGCCAGCAGCTTCGCCAGGGGTAGGGGTAATGAGCAGTTCTTC. Amino acids: CASSFARGRGNEQFF. The rearrangement links TRBV6-1 to TRBJ2-1; weak D call: TRBD1 (6 bases). Trimming pared 6 bases from V and 7 bases from J, leaving 19 bases between. In germline, CDR1 is MNHNS, CDR2 SASEGT. This CDR3 spans 15 amino acids.